The entry below gives a single T cell receptor beta chain sequence along with its context. The data belong to a study of T cell responses to AZD1222 COVID-19 vaccine. Between the trimmed V and J ends, which lost 6 bases and 1 base, there was a span of 9 bases. The germline V gene encodes CDR1 MGHRA and CDR2 YSYEKL. This CDR3 region has 13 residues. Sequencing was performed with immunoSEQ multiplex PCR; in TCRdb, only in-frame clones are kept and a portion is missing. The repertoire holds approximately 100,000 clones, with approximately 91% as singletons. The sequence derives from an adult in good health. The V gene is TRBV4-1, the J gene TRBJ1-1; D gene uncertain. This specimen was peripheral blood, taken on day 0 of AZD1222 vaccination. CDR3 DNA: TGCGCCAGCAGGGCACAGTCGAACACTGAAGCTTTCTTT. Translating it yields CASRAQSNTEAFF.